This T cell receptor (beta chain) stems from a study of shared clonotypes between healthy human individuals. Study conclusions and caveats: A generally larger estimated richness was seen in naive subsets than in memory subsets.

CDR1 and CDR2 from the germline V gene are MNHEY and SVGAGI. This CDR3 region has 15 residues. Trimming at V came to 5 bases and at J to 0 bases, leaving 6 bases not matched to a gene. Sequencing used immunoSEQ multiplex PCR; TCRdb keeps in-frame clones, though not all of them. This sample yields about 2.1 million clones, of which roughly 93% are seen a single time; around 1.7% belongs to the top ten. The naive CD8 subset, CD45RO-negative cells positively selected for CCR7, excluded terminally differentiated effector memory CD45RA+ cells. Comments on this clone: The antigen is not known.

Source material: naive CD8+ T cells from PBMCs. The receptor was derived from a man aged 18 to 30 in good health. Some clones in this sample may be carry-over from other donors' samples. The chain carries TRBV6-5 and TRBJ2-7, with 8 positions matching TRBD2. The CDR3 is CASSLTSDSSYEQYF. The CDR3 nucleotides read TGTGCCAGCAGTCTGACTAGCGACAGCTCCTACGAGCAGTACTTC.